This T cell receptor (beta chain) came from a study of cytomegalovirus exposure and HLA in healthy donors. Between the trimmed V and J ends, which lost 2 bases and 1 base, there was a span of 11 bases. CDR3 length equals 15 residues. CDR1 SEHNR and CDR2 FQNEAQ come from the germline V gene (reference sequence). This clone was seen a few times. Its antigen is undetermined. Study-level points and caveats: Both high specificity and high sensitivity reportedly marked the classifier's diagnosis of cytomegalovirus status.

Amplification used 60 Vbeta primers and 13 Jbeta primers. Measured with immunoSEQ multiplex PCR; TCRdb has only the in-frame clones, and not every one. The repertoire holds some 120,000 clones, 81% seen once, with about 3.9% in the top ten. Every donor was a healthy person donating bone marrow. The receptor comes from a woman aged 25 to 39 in good health and CMV-seronegative. Input material: PBMCs. The V call is TRBV7-9, the J call TRBJ1-1; D not resolved. The CDR3 region is CASSLSSGGNTEAFF. In nucleotides, the CDR3 is TGTGCCAGCAGCTTATCGTCAGGAGGGAACACTGAAGCTTTCTTT.